The next 11 T cell receptor beta chains were all read from a single sample in a study of CXCR3-negative and CXCR3-positive naive CD8 T cells. The method, 5' RACE with UMI labels, was used to prepare the TRB cDNA libraries. After re-calling the 5' RACE reads, TCRdb lists one entry per CDR3 protein, DNA absent. The repertoire table contains around 40,000 distinct CDR3 sequences. Material: memory CD8+ T cells from blood. Every receptor here comes from a human donor in good health. Some clones in this sample may be carry-over from other donors' samples.

This sequence joins TRBV7-9 and TRBJ1-2; the D call of TRBD1 rests on TCRdb alone, since no DNA is present to check it. Germline values: CDR1 SEHNR, CDR2 FQNEAQ (reference sequence). The CDR3 runs 17 residues. This chain's CDR3 is CASSSKPDPDNNYGYTF.

The V gene is TRBV29-1, the J gene TRBJ1-1; checking the TCRdb D call of TRBD1 is not possible without DNA. This CDR3 spans 14 amino acids. Germline V gives CDR1 SQVTM, CDR2 ANQGSEA. CDR3 amino acids: CSVEEGRGRAEAFF.

V and J are TRBV9 and TRBJ2-1. The germline CDR1 and CDR2 sequences are SGDLS and YYNGEE. The CDR3 sequence is 13 residues long. The CDR3 is CASSVADDNEQFF.

V is TRBV7-2 and J is TRBJ2-6; the TCRdb call, TRBD1, lacks DNA for checking. The CDR3 sequence is 19 residues long. Germline V gene sequence: CDR1 SGHTA, CDR2 FQGNSA. CDR3 in amino acids: CASSLAAGGDDSGANVLTF.

The V and J genes are TRBV18 and TRBJ2-1. Germline V gives CDR1 KGHSH, CDR2 LQKENI. There are 16 residues in the CDR3. CDR3: CASSPIEGHAYNEQFF.

This rearrangement joins TRBV5-6 to TRBJ2-7. CDR1 SGHDT and CDR2 YYEEEE come from the germline V gene. There are 14 residues in the CDR3. The CDR3 loop reads CASSLGPFSYEQYF.

The V call is TRBV4-3, the J call TRBJ2-2; TCRdb picks TRBD1, but there is no DNA to check that call. Germline values: CDR1 LGHNA, CDR2 YSLEER. CDR3 length: 15 amino acids. CDR3 residues: CASSLSGTGTGELFF.

This clonotype shows up as medium-sized by frequency. The chain combines TRBV14 with TRBJ2-4; TCRdb returns TRBD2, unconfirmable since there is no DNA. The CDR3 is made up of 16 amino acids. The germline CDR1 and CDR2 sequences are SGHDN and FVKESK. The CDR3 spells CASSRGTSRTKNIQYF.

The V call is TRBV29-1, the J call TRBJ2-1; the D call of TRBD2 rests on TCRdb alone, since no DNA is present to check it. The CDR3 extends over 14 amino acids. CDR1 and CDR2 (germline): SQVTM, ANQGSEA. The CDR3 region is CSVVLAGGRNEQFF.

The chain couples TRBV7-9 to TRBJ2-1; TCRdb names TRBD1, which stays unverified in the absence of DNA. There are 15 residues in the CDR3. Germline V gene lookup returns CDR1 SEHNR and CDR2 FQNEAQ (reference sequence). The chain's CDR3 is CASRPLTGGYNEQFF.

The rearrangement uses TRBV20-1 and TRBJ2-3. Germline CDR1 and CDR2: DFQATT and SNEGSKA (reference sequence). The CDR3 is made up of 11 amino acids. The CDR3 region is CSAKFGDTQYF.